These T cell receptor beta chains were read from a single sample in a study of metastatic and nonmetastatic thyroid tumors. Via MiXCR, TCRdb re-called the PCR reads. The sample holds about 20,000 clones, about a quarter seen once. Sequenced: tumor tissue. The receptors originated from a female donor with papillary thyroid cancer or a benign thyroid nodule (not recorded which). Some clones in this sample may be carry-over from other donors' samples. Each CDR3 is given with its conserved first and last residue. A D gene is named only where the DNA matches it firmly. The size entry is marked missing in some rows and otherwise reads once, few, many or a size class.

v_call	j_call	clone_size	d_call	cdr3_aa	cdr3_nt
TRBV20-1	TRBJ2-7	.	.	CSARVWTDSYEQYF	TGCAGTGCTAGAGTCTGGACAGATTCCTACGAGCAGTACTTC
TRBV7-9	TRBJ2-2	many	.	CASSLMSGELFF	TGTGCCAGCAGCTTAATGTCCGGGGAGCTGTTTTTT
TRBV6-1	TRBJ2-6	medium-sized	.	CASSEVAQEISGANVLTF	TGTGCCAGCAGTGAAGTGGCACAGGAAATCTCTGGGGCCAACGTCCTGACTTTC
TRBV6-6	TRBJ2-7	many	TRBD1	CASSYSGTGGYEQYF	TGTGCCAGCAGTTACTCCGGGACAGGGGGCTACGAGCAGTACTTC
TRBV24-1	TRBJ2-1	many	.	CATSDKQSNGQFF	TGTGCCACCAGTGACAAGCAGAGTAATGGGCAGTTCTTC
TRBV6-6	TRBJ2-5	medium-sized	.	CASSYWGGRETQYF	TGTGCCAGCAGTTACTGGGGGGGCAGGGAGACCCAGTACTTC
TRBV4-1	TRBJ2-3	.	.	CASSNRENAGTDTQYF	TGCGCCAGCTCCAACCGAGAGAATGCGGGCACAGATACGCAGTATTTT
TRBV11-3	TRBJ1-4	few	.	CASSHGISATNEKLFF	TGTGCCAGCAGCCACGGGATATCTGCAACTAATGAAAAACTGTTTTTT
TRBV11-1	TRBJ2-7	.	TRBD2	CASSLATQREGQYEQYF	TGTGCCAGCAGCTTAGCCACGCAGCGGGAGGGGCAATACGAGCAGTACTTC
TRBV7-8	TRBJ1-5	.	.	CASSLPGNGQPQHF	TGTGCCAGCAGCTTGCCAGGGAATGGACAGCCCCAGCATTTT
TRBV20-1	TRBJ2-3	many	TRBD2	CSARGDSGSRTDTQYF	TGCAGTGCTAGAGGTGATAGCGGGAGTCGGACAGATACGCAGTATTTT
TRBV15	TRBJ2-7	.	.	CATSRDGLFYEQYF	TGTGCCACCAGCAGAGATGGCCTCTTTTACGAGCAGTACTTC
TRBV19	TRBJ2-3	many	TRBD1	CASSMATGDTQYF	TGTGCCAGTAGTATGGCGACAGGGGATACGCAGTATTTT
TRBV6-1	TRBJ2-5	few	.	CASTRGRETKYF	TGTGCCAGCACCAGGGGACGGGAGACCAAGTACTTC
TRBV2	TRBJ1-2	few	.	CASSKLGSITYGYTF	TGTGCCAGCAGTAAGCTGGGTTCCATAACCTATGGCTACACCTTC
TRBV5-4	TRBJ2-7	many	TRBD2	CASSEGLAVREQYF	TGTGCCAGCTCAGAAGGACTAGCGGTCCGAGAGCAGTACTTC
TRBV20-1	TRBJ2-7	few	.	CSAPEYPTRSSYEQYF	TGCAGTGCCCCGGAATATCCTACCCGGAGCTCCTACGAGCAGTACTTC
TRBV18	TRBJ2-5	.	.	CASSPAQMGIGETQYF	TGTGCCAGCTCACCTGCTCAGATGGGGATAGGAGAGACCCAGTACTTC
TRBV12-3/TRBV12-4	TRBJ2-1	few	TRBD2	CASSRAGGGDNEQFF	TGTGCCAGCAGTCGAGCGGGAGGGGGTGACAATGAGCAGTTCTTC
TRBV19	TRBJ1-2	many	.	CASSIDLTGYYGYTF	TGTGCCAGTAGTATAGATCTGACAGGATACTATGGCTACACCTTC
TRBV2	TRBJ2-2	many	.	CASSETEGTGELFF	TGTGCCAGCAGTGAGACAGAGGGTACCGGGGAGCTGTTTTTT
TRBV6-1	TRBJ1-6	medium-sized	TRBD1	CASSTPGTGYSPLHF	TGTGCCAGCAGTACGCCAGGGACAGGGTATTCACCCCTCCACTTT
TRBV3-1	TRBJ1-3	.	.	CASSPPGLSGNTIYF	TGTGCCAGCAGCCCCCCCGGGCTCTCTGGAAACACCATATATTTT
TRBV2	TRBJ2-1	many	.	CASKPVGHNEQFF	TGTGCCAGCAAGCCGGTGGGGCACAATGAGCAGTTCTTC
TRBV5-1	TRBJ1-1	few	.	CASSLEEGVIRAFF	TGCGCCAGCAGCTTGGAGGAGGGGGTAATAAGAGCTTTCTTT
TRBV20-1	TRBJ2-7	.	TRBD2	CSARGASGDSYEQYF	TGCAGTGCTAGAGGGGCTAGCGGGGACTCCTACGAGCAGTACTTC
TRBV20-1	TRBJ1-5	many	.	CSAPGLARNQPQHF	TGCAGTGCCCCGGGACTGGCAAGGAATCAGCCCCAGCATTTT
TRBV19	TRBJ2-6	medium-sized	.	CASRALRPSGANVLTF	TGTGCCAGTAGGGCCTTACGACCCTCTGGGGCCAACGTCCTGACTTTC
TRBV5-1	TRBJ2-2	many	.	CASTVSLAYTGELFF	TGCGCCAGCACCGTGTCACTAGCATACACCGGGGAGCTGTTTTTT
TRBV28	TRBJ2-3	many	.	CASGKSEASTDTQYF	TGTGCCAGTGGTAAGAGTGAAGCTAGCACAGATACGCAGTATTTT
TRBV20-1	TRBJ2-7	once	TRBD2	CSATEGQAAGVTYEQYF	TGCAGCGCCACCGAGGGCCAGGCGGCGGGAGTAACCTACGAGCAGTACTTC
TRBV18	TRBJ2-6	.	.	CASRSSSGANVLTF	TGTGCCAGTAGAAGTAGCTCTGGGGCCAACGTCCTGACTTTC
TRBV3-1	TRBJ1-1	.	.	CASSPPTAGSGAFF	TGTGCCAGCAGCCCCCCTACGGCAGGCAGTGGGGCTTTCTTT
TRBV6-2/TRBV6-3	TRBJ2-7	.	TRBD1	CASSYGQAPYEQYF	TGTGCCAGCAGTTACGGACAGGCGCCCTACGAGCAGTACTTC
TRBV10-2	TRBJ1-6	.	.	CASSEFNSPLHF	TGCGCCAGCAGTGAGTTTAATTCACCCCTCCACTTT
TRBV18	TRBJ2-4	many	TRBD2	CASSPPLGSSGNAKNIQYF	TGTGCCAGCTCACCACCGTTAGGATCTAGCGGGAACGCCAAAAACATTCAGTACTTC
TRBV5-6	TRBJ1-3	.	TRBD1	CASSFFSGQRLRDTIYF	TGTGCCAGCAGCTTTTTCTCGGGACAGAGGCTCCGAGACACCATATATTTT
TRBV13	TRBJ2-1	many	TRBD2	CASKRSGRYNEQFF	TGTGCCAGCAAACGTAGCGGGCGTTACAATGAGCAGTTCTTC
TRBV7-9	TRBJ2-4	many	.	CASSLSRDSAKNIQYF	TGTGCCAGCAGCTTGTCTAGGGACTCGGCCAAAAACATTCAGTACTTC
TRBV6-1	TRBJ2-7	few	.	CASSTGPSYEQYF	TGTGCCAGCAGTACGGGGCCCTCCTACGAGCAGTACTTC
TRBV12-3/TRBV12-4	TRBJ2-2	medium-sized	.	CASSLDALGTGELFF	TGTGCCAGCAGTTTAGACGCTCTGGGCACCGGGGAGCTGTTTTTT
TRBV6-2/TRBV6-3	TRBJ2-7	few	TRBD2	CASSFPSGRWGYEQYF	TGTGCCAGCTCCTTTCCTAGCGGGAGATGGGGATACGAGCAGTACTTC
TRBV19	TRBJ1-1	many	.	CASSILLGRSMNTEAFF	TGTGCCAGTAGTATACTCCTGGGAAGATCCATGAACACTGAAGCTTTCTTT
TRBV6-1	TRBJ2-3	few	.	CASGRDTQYF	TGTGCCAGCGGTAGGGATACGCAGTATTTT
TRBV5-1	TRBJ1-2	.	TRBD1	CASSSDRGSDGHTF	TGCGCCAGCAGCTCGGACAGGGGAAGTGATGGCCACACCTTC
TRBV6-6	TRBJ2-7	.	TRBD2	CASTVGGTSGILSYEQYF	TGTGCCAGCACCGTCGGAGGGACTAGCGGGATCCTATCCTACGAGCAGTACTTC
TRBV6-1	TRBJ2-2	.	.	CASSEEAANTGELFF	TGTGCCAGCAGTGAAGAAGCGGCGAACACCGGGGAGCTGTTTTTT
TRBV4-2	TRBJ2-3	many	TRBD2	CASSPGGGFGTDTQYF	TGTGCCAGCAGCCCGGGGGGGGGCTTCGGAACAGATACGCAGTATTTT
TRBV11-2	TRBJ2-3	.	.	CASSLVGSSGTQYF	TGTGCCAGCAGCTTAGTCGGTAGCTCAGGAACGCAGTATTTT
TRBV7-6	TRBJ2-7	.	.	CASSLQGPGSYEQYF	TGTGCCAGCAGCTTACAGGGGCCCGGCTCCTACGAGCAGTACTTC
TRBV27	TRBJ1-1	medium-sized	.	CATLRSGTEAFF	TGTGCCACCCTTAGGAGTGGGACTGAAGCTTTCTTT
TRBV19	TRBJ2-1	.	TRBD2	CASGSGTGGCSYNEQFF	TGTGCCAGTGGTTCCGGGACGGGGGGATGCTCCTACAATGAGCAGTTCTTC
TRBV2	TRBJ2-7	few	TRBD1	CASRDPTGFEQYF	TGTGCCAGCAGAGACCCGACAGGGTTCGAGCAGTACTTC
TRBV27	TRBJ2-7	many	.	CASSYGMRQYF	TGTGCCAGCAGTTATGGGATGCGGCAGTACTTC
TRBV11-2	TRBJ2-2	.	.	CASSPRAGSSRDTGELFF	TGTGCCAGCAGCCCCCGTGCCGGTTCCAGTAGGGACACCGGGGAGCTGTTTTTT